The 23 T cell receptor beta chains presented below share a single source sample, sequenced in a study of technical replicates of blood from a handful of donors. Here immunoSEQ multiplex PCR was the method, and the copy in TCRdb shows in-frame clones only, minus some. Among 70,000 or so clones listed, around 92% were seen once. The sample comprised T cells isolated from PBMCs. The receptors originated from a human donor in good health.

The chain has TRBV7-9 and TRBJ1-5; D uncertain. This CDR3 is built from 13 residues. V lost 5 bases, J lost 0 bases, and 5 bases lay in between. CDR1 and CDR2 from the germline V gene are SEHNR and FQNEAQ (reference sequence). The CDR3 DNA reads as TGTGCCAGCAGCGAACTTAGCAATCAGCCCCAGCATTTT. This sequence encodes CASSELSNQPQHF.

The J gene is TRBJ2-2, the V gene TRBV9, with 10 positions matching TRBD2. Germline V gene lookup returns CDR1 SGDLS and CDR2 YYNGEE. The CDR3 is 19 amino acids. V shed 0 bases and J 5 bases; nucleotides not matched to a gene: 13. The CDR3 DNA follows: TGTGCCAGCAGCGTAGATTCCAGCGGGAGGGCCGGAGGGACCGGGGAGCTGTTTTTT. Protein sequence: CASSVDSSGRAGGTGELFF.

The chain is built from TRBV7-2 and TRBJ2-7, with a weak D call TRBD2 (5 bases). Germline V lookup: CDR1 SGHTA, CDR2 FQGNSA. Trimming pared 6 bases from V and 3 bases from J, leaving 15 bases between. This CDR3 comprises 14 residues. CDR3: CASSSGPGFYEQYF. The CDR3 DNA reads as TGTGCCAGCAGTTCCGGCCCGGGATTCTACGAGCAGTACTTC.

A single count supports this clone. V gene TRBV9 combines with J gene TRBJ1-2; 9 nucleotides agree with TRBD1. Germline V gene data show CDR1 as SGDLS and CDR2 as YYNGEE. The CDR3 contains 16 residues. V gave up 3 bases and J gave up 0 bases; unmatched junction bases: 6. In DNA form, the CDR3 reads TGTGCCAGCAGCGGTTACGGACAGGGGACTAACTATGGCTACACCTTC. It yields the protein CASSGYGQGTNYGYTF. Combining the CDR3 with reference TRBV9 and TRBJ1-2 gives the whole variable domain DSGVTQTPKHLITATGQRVTLRCSPRSGDLSVYWYQQSLDQGLQFLIQYYNGEERAKGNILERFSAQQFPDLHSELNLSSLELGDSALYFCASSGYGQGTNYGYTFGSGTRLTVV.

The rearrangement links TRBV9 to TRBJ2-2, with D tentatively TRBD2 (6 bases). The CDR3 contains 18 residues. Trimming removed 2 bases from V and 3 bases from J, with 20 bases in between. Germline loops: CDR1 SGDLS, CDR2 YYNGEE. Written as DNA, the CDR3 is TGTGCCAGCAGCGTGCCCTCTTATGCTAGCGACCACACCGGGGAGCTGTTTTTT. It specifies CASSVPSYASDHTGELFF.

This clone was counted between two and nine times. The rearrangement links TRBV6-1 to TRBJ1-1; tentatively, D is TRBD1 (6 bases). Germline V gives CDR1 MNHNS, CDR2 SASEGT. The CDR3 sequence is 11 residues long. Trimming removed 8 bases from V and 8 bases from J, with 12 bases in between. CDR3 nucleotides: TGTGCCAGCTTTGTGGGGACAGAAGCTTTCTTT. Translating gives CASFVGTEAFF.

This clone was counted only a few times. The V and J genes are TRBV2 and TRBJ1-1; D unclear. Per germline, CDR1 SNHLY and CDR2 FYNNEI. V lost 7 bases and J 0 bases, leaving 9 bases between the germline ends. This CDR3 contains 13 residues. The CDR3 DNA reads TGTGCCAGCAAGATGGCCTTGAACACTGAAGCTTTCTTT. This encodes CASKMALNTEAFF.

V is TRBV9 and J is TRBJ2-1; 9 positions match TRBD2. Germline CDR1 SGDLS, CDR2 YYNGEE. The CDR3 loop spans 15 amino acids. Germline trimming cut 2 bases from V and 6 bases from J; bases unmatched to any gene: 6. CDR3 in amino acids: CASSVALAGLNEQFF. Here the CDR3 DNA reads TGTGCCAGCAGCGTTGCGCTAGCGGGACTCAATGAGCAGTTCTTC.

This rearrangement joins TRBV6-5 to TRBJ1-5; 8 nucleotides agree with TRBD1. Germline-derived CDR1 and CDR2 are MNHEY and SVGAGI. The CDR3 spans 14 residues. V shed 10 bases, J shed 5 bases, and the junction held 10 bases outside the gene matches. CDR3 in amino acids: CAMRTGLYHQPQHF. In DNA, the CDR3 is TGTGCCATGAGGACAGGGCTATATCATCAGCCCCAGCATTTT.

The V and J genes are TRBV28 and TRBJ1-5; TRBD1 is a possible D gene (6 bases). Germline V gives CDR1 MDHEN, CDR2 SYDVKM. There are 15 residues in the CDR3. V was shortened by 7 bases and J by 1 base, with 14 bases between the two germline ends. The CDR3 sequence: CASKLGGLSNQPQHF. The CDR3 region has the DNA TGTGCCAGCAAATTAGGGGGTTTGAGCAATCAGCCCCAGCATTTT.

J is TRBJ1-5 and V is TRBV23-1; 9 nucleotides match TRBD1. TRBV23-1 is annotated as an ORF whose role is uncertain. The CDR3 has 16 residues. V dropped 10 bases and J dropped 0; count of bases not matched to a gene: 10. The CDR3 region has the DNA TGCGCCACCAGGAGACAGGGGGGAAATAGCAATCAGCCCCAGCATTTT. Its protein product is CATRRQGGNSNQPQHF.

This chain joins TRBV6-1 and TRBJ1-5; no clear D gene. From germline, CDR1 is MNHNS and CDR2 SASEGT. Trimming took off 4 bases at V and 13 bases at J, with 11 bases between the two ends. CDR3 length: 11 amino acids. The CDR3 DNA reads TGTGCCAGCAGTGTAGAGGTGGAGCAGCATTTT. Residues: CASSVEVEQHF.

CDR3 sequence reads: CASSSRRGGPYEQYF. The CDR3 DNA sequence: TGTGCCAGCAGTTCCCGACGCGGGGGGCCTTACGAGCAGTACTTC. The gene calls are TRBV27 and TRBJ2-7; 8 positions match TRBD2. The CDR3 consists of 15 residues. CDR1 and CDR2 from the germline V gene are MNHEY and SMNVEV (reference sequence). Germline trimming cut 4 bases from V and 4 bases from J; bases unmatched to any gene: 9.

This chain connects TRBV5-1 to TRBJ1-2; maybe TRBD1 (6 bases). V lost 1 base to trimming and J lost 1 base, with 11 bases between them. Germline CDR1 and CDR2: SGHRS and YFSETQ. CDR3 length: 15 residues. The CDR3 region is CASSLQPGVNYGYTF. The CDR3 DNA sequence: TGCGCCAGCAGCTTGCAGCCAGGGGTTAACTATGGCTACACCTTC.

This rearrangement joins TRBV11-2 to TRBJ1-1; tentatively, D is TRBD1 (5 bases). This CDR3 contains 15 residues. CDR1 SGHAT and CDR2 FQNNGV come from the germline V gene. Trimming left V 1 base short and J 6 bases short, with 15 bases between. CDR3 region: CASSLGQIGVSEAFF. CDR3 sequence (DNA): TGTGCCAGCAGCTTAGGACAGATCGGAGTTTCTGAAGCTTTCTTT.

This chain joins TRBV6-5 and TRBJ2-1; D call uncertain. There are 14 residues in the CDR3. Germline V gives CDR1 MNHEY, CDR2 SVGAGI. V lost 3 bases to trimming and J lost 7 bases, with 13 bases between them. The CDR3 nucleotides are TGTGCCAGCAGTTATCGCCGAGAACAGAATGAGCAGTTCTTC. Translation gives CASSYRREQNEQFF.

The chain is built from TRBV9 and TRBJ2-2; D may be TRBD2 (5 bases). Trimming pared 3 bases from V and 2 bases from J, leaving 8 bases between. The germline CDR1 and CDR2 sequences are SGDLS and YYNGEE. The CDR3 covers 14 residues. CDR3 DNA sequence: TGTGCCAGCAGCGGCGGACTCAACACCGGGGAGCTGTTTTTT. Its translation is CASSGGLNTGELFF.

The table lists this clone with a count of one. The chain has TRBV28 and TRBJ2-7; weak D call: TRBD1 (5 bases). Trimming left V 5 bases short and J 5 bases short, with 16 bases between. CDR3 length: 14 residues. In germline, CDR1 is MDHEN, CDR2 SYDVKM. CDR3 protein: CASSPPGIRNEQYF. The CDR3 DNA reads as TGTGCCAGCAGTCCCCCAGGGATTAGGAACGAGCAGTACTTC.

This chain links TRBV29-1 with TRBJ1-1; D possibly corresponds to TRBD1 (5 bases). Germline CDR1 is SQVTM and CDR2 is ANQGSEA. The CDR3 contains 10 residues. The V gene lost 7 bases and the J gene lost 7 bases, with 10 bases spanning the gap. CDR3 residues: CSAGGDEAFF. CDR3 nucleotides: TGCAGCGCGGGGGGGGATGAAGCTTTCTTT.

This sequence joins TRBV27 and TRBJ2-1, with 11 nucleotides matching TRBD2. V shed 8 bases, J shed 3 bases, and the junction held 9 bases outside the gene matches. This CDR3 has 16 residues. In germline, CDR1 is MNHEY, CDR2 SMNVEV (reference sequence). This chain's CDR3 is CASLPLAGGIYNEQFF. CDR3 coding DNA: TGTGCCAGCCTCCCCCTAGCGGGAGGTATCTACAATGAGCAGTTCTTC.

This rearrangement joins TRBV10-3 to TRBJ2-7, with 10 positions matching TRBD1. Germline assignment: CDR1 ENHRY and CDR2 SYGVKD. This CDR3 is 14 amino acids long. J was trimmed by 2 bases and V by 9 bases; bases with no gene match: 7. The CDR3 sequence: CAIEDRGMTYEQYF. The CDR3, as DNA: TGTGCCATAGAGGACAGGGGGATGACCTACGAGCAGTACTTC.

The V gene is TRBV10-3, the J gene TRBJ1-2; D gene unclear. The CDR3 covers 15 residues. Trimming left V 1 base short and J 5 bases short, with 14 bases between. Germline V gives CDR1 ENHRY, CDR2 SYGVKD. The CDR3 loop reads CAISELTASGYGYTF. The CDR3 DNA is TGTGCCATCAGTGAGTTAACCGCTTCAGGATATGGCTACACCTTC.

The count of this clone is one. This chain joins TRBV19 and TRBJ2-3; 9 bases align to TRBD2. V was pared by 7 bases and J by 2 bases, with 7 bases of the junction left unmatched. Looked up from germline, CDR1 is LNHDA and CDR2 is SQIVND (reference sequence). CDR3 length: 15 amino acids. CDR3 in amino acids: CASTRLAVPTDTQYF. In nucleotides, the CDR3 is TGTGCCAGTACCCGACTAGCGGTCCCCACAGATACGCAGTATTTT.